These 8 T cell receptor beta chains originate from one sample sequenced in a study of T cell repertoires in cytomegalovirus infection. Their antigens remain unidentified. TCRdb passed the reads through MiXCR, listing each CDR3 protein once. Counted here are under 200,000 distinct CDR3 sequences, less than 25% occurring once; the ten biggest clones make up more than 25%. Specimen: CD8+ T cells from cultured PBMCs, collected from culture after CMV antigen stimulation. These receptors were collected from a human donor in good health (CMV status not recorded). Some clones in this sample may be carry-over from other donors' samples.

This chain joins TRBV4-3 and TRBJ1-1; D gene unclear. V dropped 0 bases and J dropped 6 bases, with 14 bases sitting between them. Germline CDR1 reads LGHNA; CDR2 reads YSLEER. The CDR3 consists of 15 residues. The CDR3 sequence is CASSQDRSARAEAFF. Here the CDR3 DNA reads TGCGCCAGCAGCCAAGATCGGAGTGCCCGGGCTGAAGCTTTCTTT.

The J gene is TRBJ1-1, the V gene TRBV7-2; TRBD1 might be the D (6 bases). CDR1 SGHTA and CDR2 FQGNSA come from the germline V gene. The V end was cut by 2 bases, the J end by 4 bases, with 8 bases between. There are 13 residues in the CDR3. The CDR3 DNA is TGTGCCAGCAGCTTACCGGACAGCACTGAAGCTTTCTTT. Translated: CASSLPDSTEAFF.

The CDR3, as DNA: TGTGCCAGCATTACACCGGGACAGGGGGCGTTGAGCTCTGGGGCCAACGTCCTGACTTTC. This encodes CASITPGQGALSSGANVLTF. The V call is TRBV7-9, the J call TRBJ2-6, with 12 bases matching TRBD1. The CDR3 loop spans 20 amino acids. Germline assignment: CDR1 SEHNR and CDR2 FQNEAQ (reference sequence). V was clipped by 7 bases and J by 0 bases; unmatched bases: 13.

The genes are TRBV19 and TRBJ1-5; D is uncertain. Deletions cut 10 bases from V and 0 bases from J, with 16 bases between. In germline, CDR1 is LNHDA, CDR2 SQIVND (reference sequence). CDR3 length: 15 amino acids. This chain's CDR3 is CATRALLGSNQPQHF. The CDR3 DNA reads as TGTGCCACCCGGGCCCTCCTTGGTAGCAATCAGCCCCAGCATTTT.

This clonotype turned up a few times. The chain links TRBV11-2 to TRBJ2-1; no firm D call. This CDR3 is built from 14 residues. Per the germline V gene, CDR1 is SGHAT and CDR2 is FQNNGV. The V gene lost 2 bases and the J gene lost 0 bases, with 5 bases spanning the gap. CDR3 nucleotides: TGTGCCAGCAGCTTACAAAGCTCCTACAATGAGCAGTTCTTC. As protein: CASSLQSSYNEQFF.

This clonotype has ten or more counts. This rearrangement joins TRBV12-3 or TRBV12-4 to TRBJ1-1; D is ambiguous. The CDR3 spans 11 residues. Between the trimmed V and J ends, which lost 3 bases and 6 bases, there was a span of 5 bases. CDR3 coding DNA: TGTGCCAGCAGTTTGGGGTCTGAAGCTTTCTTT. Protein sequence: CASSLGSEAFF.

The chain joins TRBV7-9 to TRBJ2-7; D not resolved. V was cut by 3 bases and J by 4 bases, with 10 bases left in between. Germline values: CDR1 SEHNR, CDR2 FQNEAQ (reference sequence). The CDR3 totals 13 residues. The CDR3 region has the DNA TGTGCCAGCAGCTTGACGGAGAGTTACGAGCAGTACTTC. It is translated as CASSLTESYEQYF.

Only a few counts were recorded for this clonotype. V usage is TRBV7-9 and J usage is TRBJ1-1; 11 bases match TRBD1. The V gene's germline CDR1 is SEHNR and CDR2 FQNEAQ (reference sequence). The CDR3 length is 15 residues. With 5 bases clipped from V and 4 bases from J, the junction kept 6 bases outside the gene matches. The DNA for the CDR3 is TGTGCCAGCAGCGCGGACAGGGGGCCGAGCACTGAAGCTTTCTTT. Its translation: CASSADRGPSTEAFF.